Below are 9 T cell receptor beta chains sequenced from a single sample in a study of T cell repertoires in cytomegalovirus infection. One entry per CDR3 protein results from TCRdb running MiXCR on the reads. The sample lists roughly 570,000 distinct CDR3 sequences, just under 40% occurring once. Their target antigens are unknown. The sample consisted of cultured PBMCs, taken from culture after CMV antigen stimulation. These receptors came from a human donor in good health (CMV status not recorded). Some clones in this sample may be carry-over from other donors' samples.

V is TRBV6-2 or TRBV6-3 and J is TRBJ2-7, with D unresolved. The CDR3 runs 14 residues. V dropped 1 base and J dropped 3 bases, with 10 bases sitting between them. Per germline, CDR1 MNHEY and CDR2 SVGEGT. The CDR3 DNA reads TGTGCCAGCAGTTACTGGGGATCAGGCTACGAGCAGTACTTC. Translation: CASSYWGSGYEQYF.

The rearrangement joins TRBV7-9 to TRBJ2-6; 7 nucleotides line up with TRBD1. The length of the CDR3 is 15 residues. Germline CDR1 is SEHNR and CDR2 is FQNEAQ (reference sequence). Germline trimming cut 5 bases from V and 2 bases from J; bases unmatched to any gene: 3. CDR3 DNA: TGTGCCAGCAGCCCGACAGGGACTGGGGCCAACGTCCTGACTTTC. It translates to CASSPTGTGANVLTF.

The V call is TRBV20-1, the J call TRBJ2-1, with D possibly being TRBD2 (5 bases). There are 14 residues in the CDR3. Germline-derived CDR1 and CDR2 are DFQATT and SNEGSKA (reference sequence). V gave up 3 bases and J gave up 6 bases, with 15 bases separating them. The CDR3 is CSARSGSGLNEQFF. The CDR3 nucleotides are TGCAGTGCTAGGTCGGGGAGTGGGCTCAATGAGCAGTTCTTC.

This chain uses TRBV7-6 with TRBJ2-5; a possible D gene is TRBD2 (5 bases). The germline V gene encodes CDR1 SGHVS and CDR2 FNYEAQ. Trimming cost V 5 bases and J 3 bases, with 19 bases left between them. The length of the CDR3 is 16 residues. The CDR3 region is CASSPLTEPGKETQYF. The CDR3 coding sequence is TGTGCCAGCAGCCCCTTGACGGAACCGGGGAAAGAGACCCAGTACTTC.

This clonotype was recorded many times. The chain carries TRBV11-2 and TRBJ2-7, with 9 bases matching TRBD1. V lost 1 base, J lost 2 bases, and 3 bases stayed unmatched. The CDR3 is 15 residues long. CDR1 SGHAT and CDR2 FQNNGV come from the germline V gene. CDR3 sequence reads: CASSLVGTGTYEQYF. CDR3 coding DNA: TGTGCCAGCAGCTTAGTAGGGACAGGGACCTACGAGCAGTACTTC.

The gene calls are TRBV5-1 and TRBJ2-7; no reliable D call. CDR1 is SGHRS and CDR2 is YFSETQ in the germline V gene. V lost 1 base, J lost 0 bases, and 11 bases lay in between. The CDR3 sequence is 15 residues long. CDR3 sequence reads: CASSLRPGPSYEQYF. The CDR3 DNA sequence: TGCGCCAGCAGCTTGCGTCCGGGCCCCTCCTACGAGCAGTACTTC.

This rearrangement joins TRBV19 to TRBJ2-2, with D possibly being TRBD2 (6 bases). V dropped 1 base and J dropped 2 bases, with 14 bases sitting between them. There are 17 residues in the CDR3. Germline V CDR1 and CDR2: LNHDA, SQIVND (reference sequence). The chain's CDR3 is CASSIVRGKGNTGELFF. The CDR3 DNA reads as TGTGCCAGTAGTATAGTCCGGGGGAAAGGAAACACCGGGGAGCTGTTTTTT.

The V and J genes are TRBV7-8 and TRBJ2-2, with 11 bases identical to TRBD2. The germline CDR1 and CDR2 sequences are SGHVS and FQNEAQ. CDR3 length equals 16 residues. V trimming: 6 bases; J trimming: 9 bases; junction bases outside the gene matches: 12. The DNA for the CDR3 is TGTGCCAGCAGTCAGCCTATAGCGGGAGGGATGTGGGAGCTGTTTTTT. Residues: CASSQPIAGGMWELFF.

The chain couples TRBV15 to TRBJ2-3; a possible D gene is TRBD1 (5 bases). Germline V CDR1 and CDR2: LNHNV, YYDKDF (reference sequence). V was shortened by 5 bases and J by 11 bases, with 14 bases between the two germline ends. The CDR3 runs to 12 residues. CDR3 sequence reads: CATSPGSSGQYF. The CDR3 nucleotides read TGTGCCACCAGCCCAGGGTCTTCCGGGCAGTATTTT.